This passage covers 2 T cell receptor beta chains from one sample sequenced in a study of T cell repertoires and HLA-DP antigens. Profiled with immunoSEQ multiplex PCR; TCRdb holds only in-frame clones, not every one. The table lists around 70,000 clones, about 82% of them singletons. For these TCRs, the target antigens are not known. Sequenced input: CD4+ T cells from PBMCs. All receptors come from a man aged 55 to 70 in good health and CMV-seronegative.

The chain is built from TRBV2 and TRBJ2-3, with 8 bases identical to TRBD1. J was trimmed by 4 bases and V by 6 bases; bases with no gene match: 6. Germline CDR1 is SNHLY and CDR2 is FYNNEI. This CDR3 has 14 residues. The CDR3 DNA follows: TGTGCCAGCAGGACAGGGGTCGACGCAGATACGCAGTATTTT. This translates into CASRTGVDADTQYF.

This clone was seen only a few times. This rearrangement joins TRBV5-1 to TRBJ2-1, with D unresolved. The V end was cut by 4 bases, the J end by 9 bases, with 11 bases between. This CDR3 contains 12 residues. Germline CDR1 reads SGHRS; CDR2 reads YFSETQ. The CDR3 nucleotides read TGCGCCAGCAGCCTACACCAGCCTGAGCAGTTCTTC. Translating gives CASSLHQPEQFF.